This entry concerns a single T cell receptor beta chain. The repertoire was sequenced with immunoSEQ multiplex PCR; TCRdb's copy has only in-frame clones and lacks some. The table records roughly 290,000 clones, around 90% of them present only once. This record comes from a study of blood T cell repertoires in COVID-19. V lost 5 bases to trimming and J lost 4 bases; unmatched junction nucleotides: 6. CDR3 length equals 15 residues. The germline V gene encodes CDR1 LGHDT and CDR2 YNNKEL (reference sequence). The chain has TRBV3-1 (or the pseudogene TRBV3-2) and TRBJ2-1; TRBD2 matches at 9 bases. Material for sequencing was PBMCs or T cells enriched from blood (not recorded which). The sequence was obtained from a woman between 35 and 50 years old who had recovered from COVID-19. This CDR3 is CASSARTSEYNEQFF. CDR3 nucleotide sequence: TGTGCCAGCAGCGCAAGGACTAGCGAGTACAATGAGCAGTTCTTC.